This T cell receptor (beta chain) originates from a study of T cell repertoires and HLA-DP antigens. The CDR3 contains 15 residues. After removal of 5 bases from V and 2 bases from J, the junction contained 4 bases not matched to a gene. CDR1 SGHAT and CDR2 FQNNGV come from the germline V gene. A word on this clone: Its antigen is as yet unknown.

Primers targeted 54 TRBV and 13 TRBJ segments. Deep-resolution sequencing targeted some 200,000 T cell genomes in pre-culture CD4+ samples. Some clones are missing from TCRdb's copy, which holds only in-frame ones; the method was immunoSEQ multiplex PCR. The sample records around 100,000 clones, around 92% being singletons. The sequenced sample consisted of CD4+ T cells from PBMCs. The clonotype comes from a woman aged 18-29 years in good health and CMV-seronegative. The rearrangement joins TRBV11-2 to TRBJ2-3, with 10 positions matching TRBD1. CDR3 nucleotide sequence: TGTGCCAGCAGCATCGGACAGGGGGTCACAGATACGCAGTATTTT. It encodes CASSIGQGVTDTQYF.